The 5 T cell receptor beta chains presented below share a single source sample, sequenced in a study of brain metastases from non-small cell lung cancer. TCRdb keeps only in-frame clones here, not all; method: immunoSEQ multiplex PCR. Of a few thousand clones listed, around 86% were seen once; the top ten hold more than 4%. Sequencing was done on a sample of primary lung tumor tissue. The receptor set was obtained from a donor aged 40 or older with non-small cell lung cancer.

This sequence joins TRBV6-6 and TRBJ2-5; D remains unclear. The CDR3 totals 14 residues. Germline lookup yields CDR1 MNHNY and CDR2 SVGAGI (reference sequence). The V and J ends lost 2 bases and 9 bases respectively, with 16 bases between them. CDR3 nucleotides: TGTGCCAGCAGTTACGATGCTGGGAAAGACGCCCAGTACTTC. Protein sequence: CASSYDAGKDAQYF.

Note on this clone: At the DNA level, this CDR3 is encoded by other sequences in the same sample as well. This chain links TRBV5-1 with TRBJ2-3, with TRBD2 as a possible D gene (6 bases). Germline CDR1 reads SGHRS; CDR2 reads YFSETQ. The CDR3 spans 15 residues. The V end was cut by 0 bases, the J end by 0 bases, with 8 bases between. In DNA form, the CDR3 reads TGCGCCAGCAGCTTGGCCGGGGGAAGCACAGATACGCAGTATTTT. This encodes CASSLAGGSTDTQYF.

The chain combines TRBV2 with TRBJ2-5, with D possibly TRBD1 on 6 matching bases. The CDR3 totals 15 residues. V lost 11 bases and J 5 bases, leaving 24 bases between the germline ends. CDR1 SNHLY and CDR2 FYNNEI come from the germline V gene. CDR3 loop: CASRQDGPPRETQYF. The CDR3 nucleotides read TGTGCCTCCAGACAGGATGGGCCTCCCAGGGAGACCCAGTACTTC.

The chain's CDR3 is CASKESSGANVLTF. The CDR3 DNA sequence: TGTGCCAGCAAAGAAAGCTCTGGGGCCAACGTCCTGACTTTC. The chain is built from TRBV7-2 and TRBJ2-6, with D hard to call. With 7 bases removed from V and 0 bases from J, the gap between germline ends came to 7 bases. Germline V gives CDR1 SGHTA, CDR2 FQGNSA. This CDR3 is 14 amino acids long.

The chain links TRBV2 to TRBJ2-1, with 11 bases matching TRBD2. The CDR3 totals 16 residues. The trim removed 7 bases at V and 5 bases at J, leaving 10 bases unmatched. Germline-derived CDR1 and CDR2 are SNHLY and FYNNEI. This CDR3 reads CASKLAASGGNNEQFF. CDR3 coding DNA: TGTGCCAGCAAATTGGCTGCTAGCGGGGGGAACAATGAGCAGTTCTTC. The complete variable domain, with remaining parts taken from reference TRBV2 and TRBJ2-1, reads EPEVTQTPSHQVTQMGQEVILRCVPISNHLYFYWYRQILGQKVEFLVSFYNNEISEKSEIFDDQFSVERPDGSNFTLKIRSTKLEDSAMYFCASKLAASGGNNEQFFGPGTRLTVL.